What follows are 19 T cell receptor beta chains derived from one specimen sequenced in a study of cytomegalovirus exposure and HLA in healthy donors. The PCR ran on 60 Vbeta and 13 Jbeta primers. The data were produced by immunoSEQ multiplex PCR, yet TCRdb's version contains in-frame clones alone and is incomplete. This sample has about 96,000 clones, with 60% to 75% found just once. Specimen: PBMCs. The origin of the receptors is a woman in her seventies in good health and CMV-seropositive.

For the CDR3, the DNA is TGCGCCAGCAGCTCGACAGGAATCTCCTACGAGCAGTACTTC. This gives the protein CASSSTGISYEQYF. V gene TRBV5-1 combines with J gene TRBJ2-7, with a tentative D call TRBD1 (6 bases). Looked up from germline, CDR1 is SGHRS and CDR2 is YFSETQ. The length of the CDR3 is 14 residues. Trimming shortened V by 3 bases and J by 0 bases, and 10 bases separated the two germline ends.

The CDR3: CASSLAGNSNQPQHF. CDR3 bases: TGCGCCAGCAGCTTGGCCGGTAATAGCAATCAGCCCCAGCATTTT. The chain has TRBV5-1 and TRBJ1-5; D is undetermined. CDR1 and CDR2 (germline): SGHRS, YFSETQ. This CDR3 region has 15 residues. Trimming stripped 0 bases from V and 0 bases from J, with 7 bases between.

The chain uses TRBV7-3 and TRBJ2-7; D may be TRBD2 (5 bases). Trimming left V 5 bases short and J 6 bases short, with 11 bases between. This CDR3 region has 12 residues. Germline V gene lookup returns CDR1 SGHTA and CDR2 FQGTGA. The CDR3 nucleotides are TGTGCCAGCAGCCTAGGAGGCTCCGAGCAGTACTTC. It is translated as CASSLGGSEQYF.

V and J are TRBV10-3 and TRBJ1-2; 7 bases are shared with TRBD1. With 2 bases clipped from V and 0 bases from J, the junction kept 6 bases outside the gene matches. The CDR3 extends over 16 amino acids. Germline V lookup: CDR1 ENHRY, CDR2 SYGVKD. The CDR3 coding sequence is TGTGCCATCAGTGAGACAACGGGACAGACTAACTATGGCTACACCTTC. Encoded protein: CAISETTGQTNYGYTF.

This clone was recorded only once. The chain combines TRBV4-2 with TRBJ1-2, with D tentatively TRBD1 (6 bases). Trimming removed 0 bases at V and 6 bases at J, with 23 bases between. Germline V gives CDR1 LGHNA, CDR2 YNFKEQ. The CDR3 length is 18 residues. The CDR3 DNA reads as TGTGCCAGCAGCCAAGATCCACGACAGGAGGTTTCTGGGAATGGCTACACCTTC. It is translated as CASSQDPRQEVSGNGYTF.

The chain couples TRBV7-9 to TRBJ2-7; 8 bases are shared with TRBD1. After removal of 5 bases from V and 2 bases from J, the junction contained 8 bases not matched to a gene. The germline V gene has CDR1 SEHNR and CDR2 FQNEAQ (reference sequence). This CDR3 is 15 amino acids long. CDR3 coding DNA: TGTGCCAGCAGCCAGGGGGCGGTTGTAGCCTACGAGCAGTACTTC. Translation gives CASSQGAVVAYEQYF.

As regards this clone: An end of the junction does not agree with germline; a read error may underlie this. The genes are TRBV27 and TRBJ2-5, with a tentative D call TRBD2 (5 bases). Germline values: CDR1 MNHEY, CDR2 SMNVEV (reference sequence). The CDR3 contains 13 residues. CDR3 sequence reads: CASSLSIRGSRDF. DNA for the CDR3: TGTGCCAGCAGTTTATCGATCCGCGGATCGAGGGACTTC.

This sequence joins TRBV6-5 and TRBJ2-6; TRBD1 agrees at 11 bases. The CDR3 sequence is 15 residues long. Germline trimming cut 4 bases from V and 8 bases from J; bases unmatched to any gene: 4. In germline, CDR1 is MNHEY, CDR2 SVGAGI. Here the CDR3 reads CASSFGQGASNVLTF. The CDR3 DNA reads as TGTGCCAGCAGTTTTGGACAGGGGGCATCCAACGTCCTGACTTTC.

The rearrangement uses TRBV5-1 and TRBJ2-7; possible D gene TRBD2, 6 bases. The CDR3 covers 15 residues. Trimming took 4 bases from V and 6 from J, leaving 20 bases between them. Germline V lookup: CDR1 SGHRS, CDR2 YFSETQ. For the CDR3, the DNA is TGCGCCAGCAGCGCATACCGGGACTTCACAAGCGAGCAGTACTTC. As protein: CASSAYRDFTSEQYF.

The chain uses TRBV5-6 and TRBJ2-3; 8 nucleotides align to TRBD2. The CDR3 covers 17 residues. Unmatched junction bases numbered 14, after V lost 2 bases and J lost 6 bases. Germline CDR1 and CDR2: SGHDT and YYEEEE. The chain's CDR3 is CASSFGPSAGGRDTQYF. The CDR3 DNA reads TGTGCCAGCAGCTTCGGTCCTTCGGCGGGGGGTCGGGATACGCAGTATTTT.

The gene calls are TRBV28 and TRBJ2-3; 8 bases are a match to TRBD1. This CDR3 region has 15 residues. Germline V gene sequence: CDR1 MDHEN, CDR2 SYDVKM. J was trimmed by 6 bases and V by 3 bases; bases with no gene match: 8. In DNA, the CDR3 is TGTGCCAGCAGTTTTAGCAGGGGGCGTTTGGATACGCAGTATTTT. It encodes CASSFSRGRLDTQYF.

The chain joins TRBV27 to TRBJ2-1; 7 bases are shared with TRBD2. The CDR3 runs 13 residues. Losses at the gene ends were 7 bases for V and 2 bases for J; bases not matched to a gene: 2. Germline-derived CDR1 and CDR2 are MNHEY and SMNVEV (reference sequence). The CDR3 DNA is TGTGCCAGCAAGGCGGGGGCCTACAATGAGCAGTTCTTC. The encoded protein is CASKAGAYNEQFF.

The V gene is TRBV7-9, the J gene TRBJ1-1, with a weak D call TRBD1 (5 bases). Looked up from germline, CDR1 is SEHNR and CDR2 is FQNEAQ (reference sequence). This CDR3 comprises 15 residues. The V and J ends lost 8 bases and 2 bases respectively, with 18 bases between them. CDR3 coding DNA: TGTGCCAGCGGCCTAGGGGAGGTTGGTAACACTGAAGCTTTCTTT. Protein sequence: CASGLGEVGNTEAFF. The full variable domain, rest sourced from reference TRBV7-9 and TRBJ1-1, is DTGVSQNPRHKITKRGQNVTFRCDPISEHNRLYWYRQTLGQGPEFLTYFQNEAQLEKSRLLSDRFSAERPKGSFSTLEIQRTEQGDSAMYLCASGLGEVGNTEAFFGQGTRLTVV.

V and J are TRBV11-2 and TRBJ1-2; D remains unclear. V shed 4 bases and J shed 5 bases, with 8 bases lying between them. This CDR3 contains 12 residues. Germline V lookup: CDR1 SGHAT, CDR2 FQNNGV. The CDR3 loop reads CASSSYEYGYTF. The CDR3 DNA is TGTGCCAGCAGCTCATACGAGTATGGCTACACCTTC.

This sequence joins TRBV18 and TRBJ1-3, with a weak D call TRBD1 (6 bases). Germline-derived CDR1 and CDR2 are KGHSH and LQKENI. The length of the CDR3 is 18 residues. V lost 3 bases, J lost 0 bases, and 18 bases lay in between. CDR3 bases: TGTGCCAGCTCACCCTGGGGGCACCAGACGAGCTCTGGAAACACCATATATTTT. Residues: CASSPWGHQTSSGNTIYF.

This clone was recorded only once. The chain uses TRBV9 and TRBJ2-2; TRBD2 matches at 7 bases. CDR1 SGDLS and CDR2 YYNGEE come from the germline V gene. The junction had 6 bases not matched to a gene; V was cut back by 4 bases and J by 6 bases. The CDR3 is 14 amino acids. In DNA, the CDR3 is TGTGCCAGCAGCTTCGGACTAGTACCCGGGGAGCTGTTTTTT. Translated, it gives CASSFGLVPGELFF.

The chain combines TRBV4-2 with TRBJ2-3; 8 nucleotides line up with TRBD2. CDR1 is LGHNA and CDR2 is YNFKEQ in the germline V gene. CDR3 size: 17 residues. The V segment lost 3 bases and the J segment 5 bases; nucleotides outside the gene matches: 13. CDR3 loop: CASSHYSRGLGGDTQYF. The CDR3 bases are TGTGCCAGCAGCCATTACTCCCGGGGACTAGGAGGAGATACGCAGTATTTT.

A single count supports this clone. This chain links TRBV11-2 with TRBJ1-1; TRBD1 agrees at 8 bases. The CDR3 consists of 18 residues. Trimming removed 7 bases from V and 0 bases from J; junction bases left unmatched: 16. CDR1 and CDR2 (germline): SGHAT, FQNNGV. This CDR3 reads CASTGRTGRGSLNTEAFF. DNA of the CDR3: TGTGCCAGCACCGGTAGGACAGGGAGGGGGAGCCTGAACACTGAAGCTTTCTTT.

The CDR3 sequence is CASSITGGGDTGELFF. Written as DNA, the CDR3 is TGTGCCAGTAGTATCACCGGCGGGGGGGACACCGGGGAGCTGTTTTTT. This sequence joins TRBV19 and TRBJ2-2; 9 bases are a match to TRBD2. CDR1 is LNHDA, CDR2 SQIVND, per germline (reference sequence). The CDR3 length is 16 residues. J gave up 3 bases and V 3 bases, and 5 bases lay outside the gene matches.